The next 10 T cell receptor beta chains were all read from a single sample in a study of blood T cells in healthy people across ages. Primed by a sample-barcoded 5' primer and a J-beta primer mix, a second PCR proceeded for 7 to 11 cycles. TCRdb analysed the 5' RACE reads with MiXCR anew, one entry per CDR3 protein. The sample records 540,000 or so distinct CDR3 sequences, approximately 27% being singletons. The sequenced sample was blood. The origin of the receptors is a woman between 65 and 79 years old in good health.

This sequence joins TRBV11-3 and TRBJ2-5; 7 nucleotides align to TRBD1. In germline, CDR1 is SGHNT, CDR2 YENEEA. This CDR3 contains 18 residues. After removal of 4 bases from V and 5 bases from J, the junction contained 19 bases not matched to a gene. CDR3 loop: CASSSPWDHPGGRETQYF. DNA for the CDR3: TGTGCCAGCAGCTCGCCTTGGGACCATCCAGGGGGTCGGGAGACCCAGTACTTC.

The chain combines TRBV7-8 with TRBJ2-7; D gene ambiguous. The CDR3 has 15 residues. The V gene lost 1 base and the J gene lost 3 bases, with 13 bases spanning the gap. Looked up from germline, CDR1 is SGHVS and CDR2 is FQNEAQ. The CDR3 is CASSLVSSPYYEQYF. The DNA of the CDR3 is TGTGCCAGCAGCTTAGTTTCCAGCCCTTACTACGAGCAGTACTTC.

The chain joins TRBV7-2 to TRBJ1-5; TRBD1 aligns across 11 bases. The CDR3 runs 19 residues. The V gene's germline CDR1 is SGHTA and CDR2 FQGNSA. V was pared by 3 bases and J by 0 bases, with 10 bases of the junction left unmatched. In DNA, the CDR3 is TGTGCCAGCAGCTTCCCCTCTGGGACAGGGGGGAATAGCAATCAGCCCCAGCATTTT. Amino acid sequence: CASSFPSGTGGNSNQPQHF.

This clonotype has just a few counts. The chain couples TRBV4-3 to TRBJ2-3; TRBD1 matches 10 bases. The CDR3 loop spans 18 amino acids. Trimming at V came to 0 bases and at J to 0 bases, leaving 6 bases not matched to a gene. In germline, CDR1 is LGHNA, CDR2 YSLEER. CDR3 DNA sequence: TGCGCCAGCAGCCAAGAGGGGACAGGGGCTACGAGCACAGATACGCAGTATTTT. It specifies CASSQEGTGATSTDTQYF.

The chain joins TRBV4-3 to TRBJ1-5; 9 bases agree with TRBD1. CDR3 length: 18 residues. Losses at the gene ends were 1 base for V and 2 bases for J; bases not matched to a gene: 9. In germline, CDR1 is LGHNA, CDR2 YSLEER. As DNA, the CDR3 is TGCGCCAGCAGCCAAGTGTGGGGACAGGGTACTGGCAATCAGCCCCAGCATTTT. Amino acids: CASSQVWGQGTGNQPQHF.

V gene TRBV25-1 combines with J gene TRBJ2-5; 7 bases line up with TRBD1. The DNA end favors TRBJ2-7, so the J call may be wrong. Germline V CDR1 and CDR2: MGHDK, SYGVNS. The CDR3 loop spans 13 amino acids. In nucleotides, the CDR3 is TGTGCCAGCAGCGACAGGGATTACTACGAGCAGTACTTC. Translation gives CASSDRDYYEQYF.

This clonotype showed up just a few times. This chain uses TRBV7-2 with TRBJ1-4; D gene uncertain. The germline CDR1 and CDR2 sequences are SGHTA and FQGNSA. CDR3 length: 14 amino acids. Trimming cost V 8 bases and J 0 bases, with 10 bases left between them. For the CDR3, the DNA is TGTGCCAGCTGCCCAACACCAACTAATGAAAAACTGTTTTTT. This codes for CASCPTPTNEKLFF.

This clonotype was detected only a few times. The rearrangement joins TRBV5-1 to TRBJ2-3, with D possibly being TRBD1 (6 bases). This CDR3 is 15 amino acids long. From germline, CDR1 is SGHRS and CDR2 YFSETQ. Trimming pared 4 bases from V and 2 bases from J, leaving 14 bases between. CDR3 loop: CASSPGTFYTDTQYF. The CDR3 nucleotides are TGCGCCAGCAGCCCCGGGACATTTTACACAGATACGCAGTATTTT.

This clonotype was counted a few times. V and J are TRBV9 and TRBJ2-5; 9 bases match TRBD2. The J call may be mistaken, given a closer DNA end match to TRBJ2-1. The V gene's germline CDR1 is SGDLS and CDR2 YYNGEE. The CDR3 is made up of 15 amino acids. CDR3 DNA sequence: TGTGCCAGCAGCGTTCGCGGGGGGGCCATTGGTGAGCAGTTCTTC. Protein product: CASSVRGGAIGEQFF.

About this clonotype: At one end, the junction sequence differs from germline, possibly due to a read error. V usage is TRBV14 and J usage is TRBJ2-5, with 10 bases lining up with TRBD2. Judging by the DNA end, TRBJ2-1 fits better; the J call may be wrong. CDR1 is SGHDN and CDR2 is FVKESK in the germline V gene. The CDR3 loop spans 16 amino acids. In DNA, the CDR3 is TGTGCCAGCAGCCAATCGACTAGCGGGCGACACAATGATCAGTTCTTC. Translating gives CASSQSTSGRHNDQFF.